This TCR beta chain derives from a study of T cell clonality in common variable immunodeficiency. V lost 0 bases, J lost 3 bases, and 13 bases lay in between. Germline V gives CDR1 SGHRS, CDR2 YFSETQ. There are 15 residues in the CDR3. This clone was counted many times. Its antigen is as yet unknown. Sequencing ends 3 residues short of the CDR3 end; the germline J gene provides the rest. Study-level findings and limits: Patient heterogeneity in the CVID cohort limited correlations between repertoire features and clinical complications. TCRbeta clonality was increased in CVID versus healthy controls. Fewer TCRbeta clones were shared among CVID subjects than controls.

Each donor provided roughly 5 to 8 ml of heparinized whole blood. The method was immunoSEQ multiplex PCR; TCRdb's version includes in-frame clones alone and lacks a portion of them. The specimen has tens of thousands of clones, none found just once. The chain joins TRBV5-1 to TRBJ2-7; D is possibly TRBD1 (6 bases). The sequenced sample consisted of peripheral blood mononuclear cells. This TCR derives from a person aged 18 to 70 in good health. The CDR3: CASSLVPGQNYEQYF. Partial CDR3 DNA: TGCGCCAGCAGCTTGGTACCCGGACAGAACTACGAG.